This TCR beta chain was profiled in a study of control samples from healthy donors and cancer patients (dated by TCRdb to between 2020 and 2021). Library generation was performed with the immunoSEQ multiplex PCR assay. TCRdb retrieved this table from immuneACCESS and kept in-frame rearrangements only. Not all clones are present; in checked studies, unresolved V genes account for under half, and no reason is known for the remainder. The sample data list approximately 170,000 clones, and roughly nine tenths of these were observed just once. Around 1.4% of the sample rests with the top ten. Regarding this clone: It has no known antigen specificity. No base-level quality is on record; no much larger clone is a single base apart.

The sample comprised blood. This receptor was obtained from a young man in good health.

The sequenced DNA is TGTGCCAGCAGCGCGGCTAGCGGGAGATCGGCGTCCTACGAGCAGTACTTC. Its translation is CASSAASGRSASYEQYF. The chain couples TRBV14 to TRBJ2-7; 10 bases in between match TRBD2. Germline trimming amounts to 5 bases on V and 1 base on J, with 11 as the count of junction bases outside the gene matches. The CDR3 contains 17 residues, cysteine and phenylalanine counted. The read is trimmed to its CDR3 DNA, 51 bases read in frame from base 1. According to the germline V gene, CDR1 reads SGHDN and CDR2 reads FVKESK.